The rows below give T cell receptor beta chains drawn from one sample of a study of vaccination effects on CD4 cells after COVID-19. These TCRs are of unknown antigen specificity. Repertoires were generated with immunoSEQ multiplex PCR, while TCRdb's copy carries only in-frame clones and drops some. Of 35,000 to 40,000 clones listed, about four fifths are singletons. Sequencing was performed on CD4+ T cells from PBMCs cultured without peptide, taken before COVID-19 vaccination. The receptors derive from a human donor who received a COVID-19 vaccine. Both conserved end residues are part of each CDR3.

TRBV27,CASSKGTSGSYEQYF
TRBV4-1,CASSQVFSGVGNQPQHF
TRBV10-1,CASSGVGQARDTEAFF
TRBV6-5,CATYTGAGQREAFF
TRBV5-1,CASRRDPADTQYF
TRBV6-5,CASSLKQASGNTIYF
TRBV7-8,CASSSGNQYF
TRBV27,CASSFGRGVSPLHF
TRBV7-9,CASSLAYAPTEAFF
TRBV20-1,CSASGGQETQYF
TRBV3-1/TRBV3-2,CASRETGSGNTIYF
TRBV19,CASSTLDRNTGELFF
TRBV7-9,CASSPAGVTGSTDTQYF
TRBV12-3/TRBV12-4,CASSLGGNEQYF
TRBV7-2,CASSNEGWGRGNTIYF
TRBV7-2,CASSLVGTPWDEQFF
TRBV7-2,CASSLDSPNTGELFF
TRBV2,CASGRGLTPQHF
TRBV5-1,CASSPTGRYNSPLHF
TRBV7-3,CASSLEGIGGELFF
TRBV6-6,CASSHRDTYNEQFF
TRBV5-4,CASSTGLAGGEQYF
TRBV20-1,CSASRAGKVEAFF
TRBV4-1,CASSQDRYYNEQFF
TRBV5-4,CASSRTGRGNTGELFF
TRBV5-1,CASSFTRTGSYEQYF